This T cell receptor (beta chain) derives from a study of cytomegalovirus exposure and HLA in healthy donors. PCR amplification relied on 60 Vbeta primers (plus 13 Jbeta primers). Sequencing used immunoSEQ multiplex PCR; TCRdb keeps in-frame clones, though not all of them. The table includes a few hundred thousand clones, around 80% detected once. In the case of this clone: Its target is unknown.

Study-wide points: An analysis done earlier found most TCR beta V segments productive about 87% or about 30% of the time.

The receptor was derived from a man aged 25-45 years in good health and CMV-seronegative. Sample: PBMCs.

The DNA of the CDR3 is TGTGCCAGCAGAGGGGACAGCTCCTATAATTCACCCCTCCACTTT. This sequence encodes CASRGDSSYNSPLHF. The chain combines TRBV6-5 with TRBJ1-6; 7 bases match TRBD1. The junction had 2 bases not matched to a gene; V was cut back by 6 bases and J by 0 bases. Germline CDR1 reads MNHEY; CDR2 reads SVGAGI. The CDR3 has 15 amino acids.